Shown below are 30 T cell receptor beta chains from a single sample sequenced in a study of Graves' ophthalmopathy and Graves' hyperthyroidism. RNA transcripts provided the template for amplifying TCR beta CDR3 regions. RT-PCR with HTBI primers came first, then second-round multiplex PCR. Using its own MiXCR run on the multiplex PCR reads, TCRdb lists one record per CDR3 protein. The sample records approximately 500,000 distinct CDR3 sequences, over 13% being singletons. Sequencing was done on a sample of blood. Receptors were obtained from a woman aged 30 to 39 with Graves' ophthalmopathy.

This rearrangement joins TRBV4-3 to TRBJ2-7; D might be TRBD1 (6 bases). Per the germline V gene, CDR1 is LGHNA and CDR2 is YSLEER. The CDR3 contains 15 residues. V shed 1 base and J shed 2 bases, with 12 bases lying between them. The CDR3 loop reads CASSQGRTETYEQYF. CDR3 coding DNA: TGCGCCAGCAGCCAAGGCAGGACAGAGACCTACGAGCAGTACTTC.

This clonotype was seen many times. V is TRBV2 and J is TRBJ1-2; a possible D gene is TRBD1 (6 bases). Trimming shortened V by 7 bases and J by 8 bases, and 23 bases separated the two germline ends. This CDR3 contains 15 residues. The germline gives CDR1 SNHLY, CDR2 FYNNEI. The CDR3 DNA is TGTGCCAGCACGAGATTAAGGGGGGACGCTCACGGCTACACCTTC. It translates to CASTRLRGDAHGYTF.

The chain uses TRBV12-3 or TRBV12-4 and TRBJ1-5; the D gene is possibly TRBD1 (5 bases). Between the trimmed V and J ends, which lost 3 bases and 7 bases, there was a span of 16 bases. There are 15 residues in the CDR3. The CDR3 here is CASSLYRGMEQPQHF. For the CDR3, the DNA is TGTGCCAGCAGTTTGTATCGGGGGATGGAGCAGCCCCAGCATTTT.

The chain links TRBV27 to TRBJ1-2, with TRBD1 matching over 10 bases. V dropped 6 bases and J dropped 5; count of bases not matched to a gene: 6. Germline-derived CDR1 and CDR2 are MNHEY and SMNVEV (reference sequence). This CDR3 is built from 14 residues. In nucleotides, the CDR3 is TGTGCCAGCAGGCCCCGGGACAGGGGTTATGGCTACACCTTC. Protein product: CASRPRDRGYGYTF.

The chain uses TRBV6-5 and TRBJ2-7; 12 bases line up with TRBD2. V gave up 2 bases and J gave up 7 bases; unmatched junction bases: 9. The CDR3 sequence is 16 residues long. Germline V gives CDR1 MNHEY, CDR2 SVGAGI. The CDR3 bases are TGTGCCAGCAGTTACGTGCTACTAGCGGGAGGCGGGGAGCAGTACTTC. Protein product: CASSYVLLAGGGEQYF.

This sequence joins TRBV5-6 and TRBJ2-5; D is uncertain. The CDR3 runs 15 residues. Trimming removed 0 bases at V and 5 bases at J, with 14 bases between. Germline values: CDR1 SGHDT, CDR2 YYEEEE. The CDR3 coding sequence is TGTGCCAGCAGCTTGGAGACAAGGTTGCGGGAGACCCAGTACTTC. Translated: CASSLETRLRETQYF.

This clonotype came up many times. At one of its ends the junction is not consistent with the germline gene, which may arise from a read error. The CDR3 DNA is TGCAGTGCTACAAGCGGGGCTCTTCAAGAGACCAAGTACTTC. Translated: CSATSGALQETKYF. V gene TRBV20-1 combines with J gene TRBJ2-5; 7 bases match TRBD2. This CDR3 has 14 residues. The germline CDR1 and CDR2 sequences are DFQATT and SNEGSKA (reference sequence).

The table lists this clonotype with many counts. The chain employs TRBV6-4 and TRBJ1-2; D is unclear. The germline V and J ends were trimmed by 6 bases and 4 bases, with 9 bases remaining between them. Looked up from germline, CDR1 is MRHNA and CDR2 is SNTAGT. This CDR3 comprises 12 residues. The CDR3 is CASSVSFYGYTF. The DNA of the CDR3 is TGTGCCAGCAGCGTTAGCTTCTATGGCTACACCTTC.

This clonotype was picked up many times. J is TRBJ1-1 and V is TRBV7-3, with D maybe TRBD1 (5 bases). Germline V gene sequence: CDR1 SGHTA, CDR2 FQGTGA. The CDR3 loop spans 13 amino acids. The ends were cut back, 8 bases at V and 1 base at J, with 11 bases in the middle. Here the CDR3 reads CASSGRRNTEAFF. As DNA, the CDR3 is TGTGCCAGCTCGGGGCGGCGGAACACTGAAGCTTTCTTT.

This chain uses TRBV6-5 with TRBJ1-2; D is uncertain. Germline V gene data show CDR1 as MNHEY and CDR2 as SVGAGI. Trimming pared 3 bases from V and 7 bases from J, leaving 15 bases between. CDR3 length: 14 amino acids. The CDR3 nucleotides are TGTGCCAGCAGTTATACTGAGGGAAAGGGTGGCTACACCTTC. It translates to CASSYTEGKGGYTF.

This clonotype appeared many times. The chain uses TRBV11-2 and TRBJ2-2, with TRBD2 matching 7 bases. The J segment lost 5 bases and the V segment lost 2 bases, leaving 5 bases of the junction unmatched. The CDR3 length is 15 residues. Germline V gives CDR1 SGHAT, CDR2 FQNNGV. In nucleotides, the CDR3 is TGTGCCAGCAGCTTATACGAGGGAGGGACCGGGGAGCTGTTTTTT. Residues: CASSLYEGGTGELFF.

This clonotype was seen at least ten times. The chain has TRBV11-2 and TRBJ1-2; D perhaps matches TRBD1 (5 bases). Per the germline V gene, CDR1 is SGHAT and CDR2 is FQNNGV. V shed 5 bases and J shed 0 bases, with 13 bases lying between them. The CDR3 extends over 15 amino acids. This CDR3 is CASSPGGVPNYGYTF. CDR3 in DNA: TGTGCCAGCAGCCCGGGGGGGGTCCCTAACTATGGCTACACCTTC.

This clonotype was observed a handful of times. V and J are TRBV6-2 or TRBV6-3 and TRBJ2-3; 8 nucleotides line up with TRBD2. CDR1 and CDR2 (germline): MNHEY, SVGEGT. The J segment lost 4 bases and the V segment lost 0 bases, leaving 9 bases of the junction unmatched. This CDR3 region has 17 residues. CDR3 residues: CASSYSGPRGGPDTQYF. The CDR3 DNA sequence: TGTGCCAGCAGTTACTCAGGACCCCGGGGGGGCCCAGATACGCAGTATTTT.

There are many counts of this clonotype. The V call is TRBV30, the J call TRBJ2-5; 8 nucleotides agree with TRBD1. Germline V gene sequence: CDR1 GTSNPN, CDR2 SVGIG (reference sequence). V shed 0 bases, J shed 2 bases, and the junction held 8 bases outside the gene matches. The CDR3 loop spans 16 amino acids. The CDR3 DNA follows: TGTGCCTGGAGTGTACCTTTGACAGGGGCACAAGAGACCCAGTACTTC. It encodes CAWSVPLTGAQETQYF.

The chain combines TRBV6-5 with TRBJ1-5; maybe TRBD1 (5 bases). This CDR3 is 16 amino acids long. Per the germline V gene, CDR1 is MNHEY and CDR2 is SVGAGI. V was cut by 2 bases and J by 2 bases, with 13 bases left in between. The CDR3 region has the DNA TGTGCCAGCAGTTACGGACACCCGCAGGGCAATCAGCCCCAGCATTTT. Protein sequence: CASSYGHPQGNQPQHF.

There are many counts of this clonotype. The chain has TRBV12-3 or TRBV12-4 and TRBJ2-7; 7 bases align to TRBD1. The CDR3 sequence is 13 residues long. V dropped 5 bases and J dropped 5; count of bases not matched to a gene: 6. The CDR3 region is CASSPGQTNEQYF. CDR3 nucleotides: TGTGCCAGCAGTCCGGGACAGACTAACGAGCAGTACTTC.

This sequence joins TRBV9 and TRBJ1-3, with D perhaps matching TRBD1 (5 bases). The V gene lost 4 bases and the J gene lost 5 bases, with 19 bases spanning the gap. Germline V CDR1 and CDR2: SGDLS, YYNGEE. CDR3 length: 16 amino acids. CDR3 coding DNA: TGTGCCAGCAGCCTTAGGACGGGGGGGAAAAGAAACACCATATATTTT. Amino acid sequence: CASSLRTGGKRNTIYF.

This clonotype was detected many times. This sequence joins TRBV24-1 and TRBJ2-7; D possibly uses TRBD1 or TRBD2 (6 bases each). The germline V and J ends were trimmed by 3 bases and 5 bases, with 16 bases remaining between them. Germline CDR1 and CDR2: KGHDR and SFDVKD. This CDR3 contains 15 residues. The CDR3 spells CATSDNGIGGDEQYF. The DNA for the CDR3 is TGTGCCACCAGTGATAATGGGATCGGGGGCGACGAGCAGTACTTC.

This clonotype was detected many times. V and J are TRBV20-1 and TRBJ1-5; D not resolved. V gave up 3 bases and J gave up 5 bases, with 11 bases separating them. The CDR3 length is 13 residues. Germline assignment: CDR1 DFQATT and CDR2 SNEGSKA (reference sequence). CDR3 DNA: TGCAGTGCTAGTCGAAATAGGGATCAGCCCCAGCATTTT. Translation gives CSASRNRDQPQHF.

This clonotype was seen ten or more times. In DNA, the CDR3 is TGTGCCAGCAGCCTCAGGGTCCACGAGCAGTACTTC. It translates to CASSLRVHEQYF. The genes are TRBV28 and TRBJ2-7; D is perhaps TRBD1 (5 bases). V gave up 6 bases and J gave up 5 bases, with 11 bases separating them. Germline CDR1 and CDR2: MDHEN and SYDVKM. This CDR3 has 12 amino acids.

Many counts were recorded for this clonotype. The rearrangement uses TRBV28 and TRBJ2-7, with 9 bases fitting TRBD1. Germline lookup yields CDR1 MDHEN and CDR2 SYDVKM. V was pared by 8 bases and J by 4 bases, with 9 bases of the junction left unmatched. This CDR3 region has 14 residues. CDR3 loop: CASSFPGTGYEQYF. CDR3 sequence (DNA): TGTGCCAGCTCTTTTCCCGGGACAGGGTACGAGCAGTACTTC.

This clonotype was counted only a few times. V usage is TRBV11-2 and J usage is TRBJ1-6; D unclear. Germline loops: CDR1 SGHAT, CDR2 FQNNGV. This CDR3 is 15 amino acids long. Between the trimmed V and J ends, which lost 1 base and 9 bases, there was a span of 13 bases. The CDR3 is CASSLALGSGSPLHF. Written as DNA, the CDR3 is TGTGCCAGCAGCTTAGCTCTGGGTTCGGGTTCACCCCTCCACTTT.

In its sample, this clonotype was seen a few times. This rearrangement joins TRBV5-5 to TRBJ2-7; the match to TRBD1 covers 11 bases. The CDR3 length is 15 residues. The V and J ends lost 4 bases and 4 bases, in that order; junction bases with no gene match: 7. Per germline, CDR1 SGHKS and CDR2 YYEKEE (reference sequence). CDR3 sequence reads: CASSQTGTGGYEQYF. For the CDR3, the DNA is TGTGCCAGCAGCCAAACCGGGACAGGGGGTTACGAGCAGTACTTC.

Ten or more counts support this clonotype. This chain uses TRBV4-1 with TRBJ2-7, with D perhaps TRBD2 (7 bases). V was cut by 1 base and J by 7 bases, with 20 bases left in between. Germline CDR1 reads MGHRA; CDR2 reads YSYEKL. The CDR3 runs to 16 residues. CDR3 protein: CASSQGGGRGPTEQYF. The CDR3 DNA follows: TGCGCCAGCAGCCAAGGAGGTGGGCGGGGGCCTACGGAGCAGTACTTC.

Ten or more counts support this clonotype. The CDR3 bases are TGTGCCAGCAGTCACAACCCTAGACAGGGTAGTTCGGGTGATGGCTACACCTTC. Translating gives CASSHNPRQGSSGDGYTF. The chain has TRBV12-3 or TRBV12-4 and TRBJ1-2; TRBD1 agrees at 7 bases. The length of the CDR3 is 18 residues. J was trimmed by 6 bases and V by 5 bases; bases with no gene match: 21.

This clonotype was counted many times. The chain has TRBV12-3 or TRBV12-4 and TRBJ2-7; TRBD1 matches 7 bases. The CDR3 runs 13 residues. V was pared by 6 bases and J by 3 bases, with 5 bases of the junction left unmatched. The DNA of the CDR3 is TGTGCCAGCAGAGCCGGGACAGACTACGAGCAGTACTTC. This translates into CASRAGTDYEQYF.

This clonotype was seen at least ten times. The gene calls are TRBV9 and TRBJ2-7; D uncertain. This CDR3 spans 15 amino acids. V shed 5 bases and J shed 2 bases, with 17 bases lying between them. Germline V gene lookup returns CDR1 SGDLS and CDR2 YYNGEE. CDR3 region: CASRPLELITYEQYF. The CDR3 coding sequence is TGTGCCAGCAGGCCCCTGGAACTCATTACCTACGAGCAGTACTTC.

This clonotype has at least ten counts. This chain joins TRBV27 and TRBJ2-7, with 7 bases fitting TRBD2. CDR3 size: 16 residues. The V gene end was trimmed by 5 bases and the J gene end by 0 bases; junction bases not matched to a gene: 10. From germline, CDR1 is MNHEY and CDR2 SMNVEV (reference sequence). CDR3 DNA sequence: TGTGCCAGCAGTCATAAGTGGGGGGGGAGCTCCTACGAGCAGTACTTC. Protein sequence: CASSHKWGGSSYEQYF.

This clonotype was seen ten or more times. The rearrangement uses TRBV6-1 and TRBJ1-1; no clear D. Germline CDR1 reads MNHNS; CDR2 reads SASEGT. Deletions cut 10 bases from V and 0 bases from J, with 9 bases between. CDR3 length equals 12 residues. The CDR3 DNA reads TGTGCCATGGACGGACTGAACACTGAAGCTTTCTTT. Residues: CAMDGLNTEAFF.

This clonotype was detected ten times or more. The CDR3 nucleotides are TGTGCCGCCACACGGACAGGGAAAACAGATACGCAGTATTTT. Protein product: CAATRTGKTDTQYF. The chain has TRBV6-2 or TRBV6-3 and TRBJ2-3; TRBD1 agrees at 8 bases. Germline loops: CDR1 MNHEY, CDR2 SVGEGT. V lost 11 bases and J lost 3; bases outside the gene matches: 10. The CDR3 spans 14 residues.